These 2 T cell receptor beta chains originate from one sample sequenced in a study of blood T cells in healthy people across ages. A second PCR, run for roughly 7 to 11 cycles, used a sample-barcoded 5' primer plus a J-beta primer mix. MiXCR, run by TCRdb on the 5' RACE reads, gives a single entry per CDR3 protein. The table shows about 1.8 million distinct CDR3 sequences, with 49% occurring only once. The specimen sequenced was blood. The receptors shown here come from a woman in her thirties or forties in good health.

The chain joins TRBV7-8 to TRBJ2-7; 7 bases line up with TRBD2. J was trimmed by 0 bases and V by 3 bases; bases with no gene match: 11. Looked up from germline, CDR1 is SGHVS and CDR2 is FQNEAQ. This CDR3 has 17 residues. CDR3: CASSFTRAGVHSYEQYF. The CDR3 DNA is TGTGCCAGCAGCTTTACTAGGGCGGGGGTACACTCCTACGAGCAGTACTTC.

The V and J genes are TRBV6-5 and TRBJ1-2; weak D call: TRBD1 (6 bases). The CDR3 is 13 residues long. V was pared by 4 bases and J by 4 bases, with 10 bases between. The germline V gene encodes CDR1 MNHEY and CDR2 SVGAGI. The CDR3 spells CASSSSGVYGYTF. In nucleotides, the CDR3 is TGTGCCAGCAGTTCCTCAGGGGTCTATGGCTACACCTTC.